This note documents a single T cell receptor beta chain sequence. The antigen remains unidentified. Each single cDNA molecule received a unique molecular identifier. TCRdb independently ran MiXCR on the 5' RACE reads; one entry per CDR3 protein. Of 75,000 to 100,000 distinct CDR3 sequences listed, approximately 15% are singletons. This record comes from a study of early T cells in non-severe SARS-CoV-2 infection. Study details: Investigators sequenced bulk RNA drawn from unsorted whole blood, and chains remained unpaired.

The germline V and J ends were trimmed by 0 bases and 0 bases, with 5 bases remaining between them. Germline CDR1 MNHNS, CDR2 SASEGT. This CDR3 region has 15 residues. The study's findings and limits: Private and CD4 specificities were missed by VDJdb matching, skewed to anti-spike CD8.

This rearrangement joins TRBV6-1 to TRBJ1-4; unclear D gene. The sequence came from an adult who was a healthcare worker with PCR-confirmed SARS-CoV-2 infection or an uninfected control (not recorded which). Sequenced sample: whole blood. This chain's CDR3 is CASSEASATNEKLFF. The CDR3 bases are TGTGCCAGCAGTGAAGCGAGCGCAACTAATGAAAAACTGTTTTTT.